This is a list of T cell receptor beta chains from one sample in a study of cytomegalovirus exposure and HLA in healthy donors. Only in-frame clones appear in the TCRdb table, and some are missing; sequencing was by immunoSEQ multiplex PCR. The top ten clones hold 1.5% to 2% of a sample with 70,000 or so clones, approximately 94% of them seen once. Sequencing was performed on PBMCs. Receptor source: a woman under 30 in good health and CMV-seropositive. CDR3s include the opening cysteine and the closing phenylalanine or tryptophan. The D gene is left open where the match is weak. Clone size is not always given. Where it is, it says once, few, many or a class for expanded clones.

cdr3_aa | cdr3_nt | d_call | j_call | clone_size | v_call
CASSLDRTGEGYTF | TGTGCCAGCAGCTTAGACCGGACAGGGGAAGGCTACACCTTC | TRBD1 | TRBJ1-2 | . | TRBV7-2
CASSGRKAGGPDTQYF | TGTGCCAGCAGCGGACGGAAAGCGGGAGGGCCGGATACGCAGTATTTT | TRBD2 | TRBJ2-3 | . | TRBV4-2
CASSTGPLNTEAFF | TGTGCCAGCTCGACAGGACCCCTTAACACTGAAGCTTTCTTT | . | TRBJ1-1 | . | TRBV18
CASSLEGGSSGNTIYF | TGTGCCAGCAGCTTAGAGGGAGGATCCTCTGGAAACACCATATATTTT | . | TRBJ1-3 | . | TRBV7-2
CASSVDQLAGIYEQYF | TGTGCCAGCAGCGTAGATCAACTAGCGGGCATCTACGAGCAGTACTTC | TRBD2 | TRBJ2-7 | . | TRBV9
CASRPTSGGHPLGTQYF | TGTGCCAGCAGGCCGACTAGCGGGGGCCACCCCCTCGGGACCCAGTACTTC | TRBD2 | TRBJ2-5 | . | TRBV2
CASSPFEAGELFF | TGTGCCAGCAGCCCGTTCGAGGCCGGGGAGCTGTTTTTT | . | TRBJ2-2 | . | TRBV7-2
CAWSVRTSGGDTQYF | TGTGCCTGGAGTGTAAGGACTAGCGGGGGGGATACGCAGTATTTT | TRBD2 | TRBJ2-3 | . | TRBV30
CASSQERASATYEQYF | TGTGCCAGCAGCCAAGAGCGCGCTAGCGCGACCTACGAGCAGTACTTC | . | TRBJ2-7 | . | TRBV4-2
CAWSGTGYGYTF | TGTGCCTGGAGCGGGACAGGCTATGGCTACACCTTC | TRBD1 | TRBJ1-2 | . | TRBV30
CASSLGAETQYF | TGTGCCAGCAGCTTAGGAGCGGAGACCCAGTACTTC | . | TRBJ2-5 | . | TRBV11-2
CASSSDSYTDTQYF | TGTGCCAGCAGCTCCGACAGTTATACAGATACGCAGTATTTT | . | TRBJ2-3 | . | TRBV7-3
CASSIRDRGHEQYF | TGTGCCAGTAGTATCAGGGACAGGGGCCACGAGCAGTACTTC | TRBD1 | TRBJ2-7 | . | TRBV19
CAWTTGQGIYEQYF | TGTGCCTGGACTACCGGACAGGGGATCTACGAGCAGTACTTC | TRBD1 | TRBJ2-7 | . | TRBV30
CASSLQGSETHEQFF | TGTGCCAGCAGCTTACAGGGCTCAGAAACCCATGAGCAGTTCTTC | . | TRBJ2-1 | . | TRBV7-3
CASRVTTSGVTGTGELFF | TGTGCCAGCAGAGTCACCACTAGCGGGGTAACCGGCACCGGGGAGCTGTTTTTT | TRBD2 | TRBJ2-2 | . | TRBV9
CASSAQGTYSPLHF | TGTGCCAGCAGCGCACAGGGGACCTATTCACCCCTCCACTTT | TRBD1 | TRBJ1-6 | . | TRBV11-2
CASSGGTADNYGYTF | TGTGCCAGCAGTGGGGGGACAGCCGACAACTATGGCTACACCTTC | TRBD1 | TRBJ1-2 | few | TRBV6-1
CASSIAGSGRGYEQFF | TGTGCCAGTAGTATAGCTGGTAGCGGGAGGGGGTATGAGCAGTTCTTC | TRBD2 | TRBJ2-1 | . | TRBV19
CSVEGTSGGPSSTDTQYF | TGCAGCGTTGAGGGGACTAGCGGGGGACCTTCTAGCACAGATACGCAGTATTTT | TRBD2 | TRBJ2-3 | . | TRBV29-1
CASSHTDSPNQPQHF | TGCGCCAGCAGCCACACTGACAGCCCCAATCAGCCCCAGCATTTT | . | TRBJ1-5 | . | TRBV4-1
CASSQDIGGSGGSTDTQYF | TGCGCCAGCAGCCAAGATATAGGGGGGAGCGGGGGAAGCACAGATACGCAGTATTTT | TRBD2 | TRBJ2-3 | . | TRBV4-3
CASSTDSPFYGYTF | TGTGCCAGCAGCACCGACAGCCCCTTCTATGGCTACACCTTC | . | TRBJ1-2 | . | TRBV5-6
CASSFPGGETQYF | TGTGCCAGCAGCTTTCCGGGGGGGGAGACCCAGTACTTC | TRBD2 | TRBJ2-5 | . | TRBV11-2
CATHPGRSNTEAFF | TGTGCCACCCACCCCGGCAGGTCCAACACTGAAGCTTTCTTT | . | TRBJ1-1 | once | TRBV25-1
CSVLGVAGEVEQFF | TGCAGCGTTCTTGGGGTAGCGGGAGAGGTTGAGCAGTTCTTC | TRBD2 | TRBJ2-1 | . | TRBV29-1
CASSPGHRTGGVYTQYF | TGTGCCAGCAGCCCCGGACATAGGACAGGGGGTGTGTATACGCAGTATTTT | TRBD1 | TRBJ2-3 | . | TRBV5-4
CAWSVTRRQGLKTQYF | TGTGCCTGGAGTGTAACTCGGCGGCAGGGCTTGAAGACCCAGTACTTC | . | TRBJ2-5 | . | TRBV30
CASSPRLNTEAFF | TGTGCCAGTAGTCCCCGGTTGAACACTGAAGCTTTCTTT | . | TRBJ1-1 | . | TRBV19
CASSPLTGGPSGANVLTF | TGTGCCAGCAGCCCCCTGACAGGGGGCCCCTCTGGGGCCAACGTCCTGACTTTC | TRBD1 | TRBJ2-6 | . | TRBV4-2
CASSPARGREAFF | TGCGCCAGCAGCCCCGCGAGAGGGAGGGAAGCTTTCTTT | . | TRBJ1-1 | . | TRBV4-3
CSGKTGNTEAFF | TGCAGCGGAAAAACAGGGAACACTGAAGCTTTCTTT | . | TRBJ1-1 | . | TRBV29-1
CASSLWTSRDTDTQYF | TGCGCCAGCAGCCTGTGGACTAGCAGAGACACAGATACGCAGTATTTT | TRBD2 | TRBJ2-3 | . | TRBV5-1
CASSLLLAGGSGETQYF | TGCGCCAGCAGCTTGCTCTTAGCGGGAGGATCGGGAGAGACCCAGTACTTC | TRBD2 | TRBJ2-5 | . | TRBV5-1
CASSLGPSPDYEQYF | TGTGCCAGCAGCTTGGGGCCTAGCCCTGACTACGAGCAGTACTTC | . | TRBJ2-7 | . | TRBV5-6
CASSTPGDPYEQYF | TGTGCCAGCAGCACCCCAGGGGACCCCTACGAGCAGTACTTC | . | TRBJ2-7 | . | TRBV7-9
CASGLLPGQGITEAFF | TGTGCTAGTGGTTTGCTACCGGGACAGGGAATCACTGAAGCTTTCTTT | TRBD1 | TRBJ1-1 | . | TRBV12-5
CAWRPGLAGDTQYF | TGTGCCTGGAGACCGGGACTAGCGGGAGATACGCAGTATTTT | TRBD2 | TRBJ2-3 | . | TRBV30
CASSLGRNTEAFF | TGTGCCAGCAGTTTGGGGCGGAACACTGAAGCTTTCTTT | . | TRBJ1-1 | . | TRBV28
CASSEVGGDQPQHF | TGTGCCAGCAGTGAAGTGGGGGGTGATCAGCCCCAGCATTTT | . | TRBJ1-5 | . | TRBV2